This T cell receptor beta chain derives from a study of identical twins. A remark on this clonotype: Its antigen remains unknown.

TCRdb reprocessed the 5' RACE reads with MiXCR, giving one entry per CDR3 protein. The sample includes under 450,000 distinct CDR3 sequences, around 20% of them seen just once. Overall study results and limits: Beta out-of-frame sequences showed weaker excess sharing between twins. Out-of-frame alpha sequences common to twins exhibited a surplus of low generation probability. The abundant beta clonotypes from cord blood had fewer insertions, and memory repertoires had none of this.

CDR1 is SEHNR, CDR2 FQNEAQ, per germline (reference sequence). This CDR3 is built from 13 residues. Trimming pared 3 bases from V and 5 bases from J, leaving 10 bases between. The V call is TRBV7-9, the J call TRBJ2-5; D is unclear. Source material: naive T cells sorted from blood. This TCR derives from a man aged 50 to 60 in good health. CDR3 region: CASSLPLGETQYF. The CDR3 DNA reads as TGTGCCAGCAGCTTGCCTCTCGGGGAGACCCAGTACTTC.